The 17 T cell receptor beta chains in this list originate from one sample, sequenced in a study of glioma-infiltrating T cells after dendritic cell vaccination. Sequencing was performed with immunoSEQ multiplex PCR; in TCRdb, only in-frame clones are kept and a portion is missing. In the table there are roughly 96,000 clones, around three quarters of which are singletons. The specimen comprised blood, sampled before dendritic cell vaccination. All receptors come from a human donor with glioblastoma.

This chain links TRBV6-5 with TRBJ1-1; TRBD1 aligns across 8 bases. Germline V gene lookup returns CDR1 MNHEY and CDR2 SVGAGI. CDR3 length: 15 residues. V was pared by 7 bases and J by 5 bases, with 12 bases of the junction left unmatched. For the CDR3, the DNA is TGTGCCAGCAACCCGACAGGGGTTTGGGGAACTGAAGCTTTCTTT. The encoded protein is CASNPTGVWGTEAFF.

The rearrangement uses TRBV9 and TRBJ1-1, with D possibly TRBD1 on 5 matching bases. Trimming left V 3 bases short and J 7 bases short, with 10 bases between. Germline CDR1 and CDR2: SGDLS and YYNGEE. The CDR3 covers 12 residues. As DNA, the CDR3 is TGTGCCAGCAGCGCCGGAGACAGTGAAGCTTTCTTT. Encoded protein: CASSAGDSEAFF.

A single count supports this clone. The rearrangement joins TRBV5-4 to TRBJ2-7, with D uncertain. The germline V gene has CDR1 SGHNT and CDR2 YYREEE (reference sequence). Trimming took 0 bases from V and 3 from J, leaving 10 bases between them. The CDR3 loop spans 14 amino acids. CDR3 protein: CASSLGGGLYEQYF. CDR3 DNA sequence: TGTGCCAGCAGCTTGGGAGGCGGCCTCTACGAGCAGTACTTC.

This clone was observed a handful of times. CDR3 nucleotides: TGTGCCAGCAGCTTGGCACAACAGGGGACCTACAATGAGCAGTTCTTC. Protein product: CASSLAQQGTYNEQFF. The rearrangement uses TRBV4-2 and TRBJ2-1, with TRBD1 matching over 7 bases. Trimming took 5 bases from V and 2 from J; bases not matched to a gene: 9. Germline CDR1 is LGHNA and CDR2 is YNFKEQ. This CDR3 is built from 16 residues.

This chain links TRBV21-1 with TRBJ2-7; TRBD1, the D gene given by the table, was not confirmed from the DNA. TRBV21-1 constitutes a pseudogene. This CDR3 has 17 amino acids. The DNA of the CDR3 is TGTGCCAGCAGCAAAGTCCCTCAGGGACAGGGGGCGGACGAGCAGTACTTC. Residues: CASSKVPQGQGADEQYF.

The chain is built from TRBV6-4 and TRBJ1-5; D not resolved. The ends were cut back, 5 bases at V and 8 bases at J, with 13 bases in the middle. The CDR3 consists of 13 residues. Germline V CDR1 and CDR2: MRHNA, SNTAGT. For the CDR3, the DNA is TGTGCCAGCAGTTACGGGGTTCTCGAGCCCCAGCATTTT. It codes for CASSYGVLEPQHF.

On this clone itself: The sample has other DNA sequences that encode this CDR3 too. The genes are TRBV5-1 and TRBJ2-7; tentative D call: TRBD2 (5 bases). Germline CDR1 SGHRS, CDR2 YFSETQ. V was cut by 2 bases and J by 4 bases, with 13 bases left in between. This CDR3 has 14 amino acids. The CDR3 nucleotides are TGCGCCAGCAGCTTCCTCGGGGAGCCTTACGAGCAGTACTTC. Translated, it gives CASSFLGEPYEQYF.

V and J are TRBV2 and TRBJ2-7, with D perhaps matching TRBD2 (7 bases). The CDR3 length is 12 residues. V dropped 7 bases and J dropped 5 bases, with 12 bases sitting between them. Germline lookup yields CDR1 SNHLY and CDR2 FYNNEI. The CDR3 DNA is TGTGCCAGCATCCGGGGGGCCAACGAGCAGTACTTC. Its translation is CASIRGANEQYF.

This clone was found a few times. CDR3 in amino acids: CASSWDRDDNQPQHF. CDR3 DNA sequence: TGTGCCAGCAGCTGGGACAGGGACGACAATCAGCCCCAGCATTTT. The chain links TRBV28 to TRBJ1-5; 9 bases line up with TRBD1. Per germline, CDR1 MDHEN and CDR2 SYDVKM. The CDR3 extends over 15 amino acids. Losses at the gene ends were 6 bases for V and 3 bases for J; bases not matched to a gene: 6.

V usage is TRBV19 and J usage is TRBJ1-5; TRBD1 agrees at 7 bases. There are 13 residues in the CDR3. Germline V CDR1 and CDR2: LNHDA, SQIVND (reference sequence). V shed 5 bases and J 5 bases; nucleotides not matched to a gene: 3. This CDR3 is CASSSQGDQPQHF. CDR3 coding DNA: TGTGCCAGTAGTTCTCAGGGGGATCAGCCCCAGCATTTT. Drawing the rest from reference TRBV19 and TRBJ1-5, the complete variable domain is DGGITQSPKYLFRKEGQNVTLSCEQNLNHDAMYWYRQDPGQGLRLIYYSQIVNDFQKGDIAEGYSVSREKKESFPLTVTSAQKNPTAFYLCASSSQGDQPQHFGDGTRLSIL.

The chain joins TRBV30 to TRBJ1-5; unclear D gene. V was clipped by 2 bases and J by 1 base, with 12 bases between them. Germline V gene data show CDR1 as GTSNPN and CDR2 as SVGIG (reference sequence). The CDR3 spans 15 residues. The CDR3 DNA reads as TGTGCCTGGAGTCCTACCACGGGGAGCAATCAGCCCCAGCATTTT. Protein sequence: CAWSPTTGSNQPQHF.

The CDR3 DNA reads TGTGCCAGCAGCTTAACACTGGGCGTAAATGAGCAGTTCTTC. Encoded protein: CASSLTLGVNEQFF. The V call is TRBV7-3, the J call TRBJ2-1; D is ambiguous. The CDR3 contains 14 residues. Germline values: CDR1 SGHTA, CDR2 FQGTGA. V dropped 0 bases and J dropped 7 bases, with 10 bases sitting between them.

The chain has TRBV19 and TRBJ2-6, with 7 bases fitting TRBD2. CDR3 size: 15 residues. In germline, CDR1 is LNHDA, CDR2 SQIVND (reference sequence). The V and J ends lost 6 bases and 2 bases, in that order; junction bases with no gene match: 4. Here the CDR3 reads CASRGGEAGANVLTF. The CDR3 region has the DNA TGTGCCAGTAGGGGAGGGGAGGCTGGGGCCAACGTCCTGACTTTC. The whole variable domain, remainder taken from reference TRBV19 and TRBJ2-6, is DGGITQSPKYLFRKEGQNVTLSCEQNLNHDAMYWYRQDPGQGLRLIYYSQIVNDFQKGDIAEGYSVSREKKESFPLTVTSAQKNPTAFYLCASRGGEAGANVLTFGAGSRLTVL.

This clone was seen once. V is TRBV7-8 and J is TRBJ2-5; 11 bases fit TRBD2. This CDR3 contains 17 residues. CDR1 is SGHVS, CDR2 FQNEAQ, per germline. J lost 5 bases, V lost 5 bases, and 13 bases had no gene match. The CDR3 region has the DNA TGTGCCAGCAGCCTCGGGTTAGCGGGGGGGCTTGGTGAGACCCAGTACTTC. Its protein product is CASSLGLAGGLGETQYF.

This clone was recorded once. V is TRBV28 and J is TRBJ1-2; the match to TRBD1 covers 7 bases. V dropped 5 bases and J dropped 8; count of bases not matched to a gene: 11. The CDR3 contains 14 residues. Germline assignment: CDR1 MDHEN and CDR2 SYDVKM. CDR3 sequence: CASSNRGQLPGYTF. CDR3 DNA: TGTGCCAGCAGTAATAGGGGACAGTTACCCGGCTACACCTTC.

The chain uses TRBV11-1 and TRBJ2-7, with 8 positions matching TRBD1. The CDR3 extends over 13 amino acids. Germline V gives CDR1 SGHAT, CDR2 FQDESV (reference sequence). V lost 4 bases and J lost 7; bases outside the gene matches: 6. The CDR3 DNA reads TGTGCCAGCAGCTGGACAGGGTCTTGGGAGCAGTACTTC. Amino acid sequence: CASSWTGSWEQYF.

The rearrangement uses TRBV28 and TRBJ2-7; TRBD2 might be the D (6 bases). With 9 bases removed from V and 2 bases from J, the gap between germline ends came to 17 bases. CDR1 is MDHEN and CDR2 is SYDVKM in the germline V gene. The CDR3 has 14 residues. CDR3 sequence (DNA): TGTGCCAGTCTCCCGCGTAGCGGACCCTACGAGCAGTACTTC. This encodes CASLPRSGPYEQYF.